This note documents a single TCR beta chain sequence. A J-beta primer mix and a sample-barcoded 5' primer were used in a second PCR of roughly 7 to 12 cycles. Sequencing of every sample gave 2.5 million or more CDR3-containing paired-end reads. TCRdb redid the calling of the 5' RACE reads with MiXCR, one entry per CDR3 protein. The sample has some 700,000 distinct CDR3 sequences, 22% seen once; the top ten hold less than 25%. The entry originates in a study of blood T cells in healthy people across ages. The CDR3 has 18 residues. Trimming removed 6 bases from V and 4 bases from J; junction bases left unmatched: 18. From germline, CDR1 is DFQATT and CDR2 SNEGSKA (reference sequence).

The clonotype comes from an older man in good health. The chain joins TRBV20-1 to TRBJ2-1; the match to TRBD2 covers 10 bases. Material for sequencing was blood. The CDR3 loop reads CSAPPGLTGLAEYNEQFF. CDR3 nucleotides: TGCAGTGCGCCTCCGGGACTAACCGGACTAGCGGAGTACAATGAGCAGTTCTTC.